This T cell receptor beta chain derives from a study of blood T cell repertoires in COVID-19. Study-wide context: Whether acute or convalescent, the COVID-19 samples came from the United States, Italy and Spain. Sample material is recorded as cDNA or gDNA derived from T cells, B-cell-depleted T cells, or PBMCs.

How the authors handled the data: Counts of nucleated cells, estimated from reference gene primer amplification, were obtained. Assay: immunoSEQ multiplex PCR; the TCRdb copy retains only in-frame clones and omits some. V and J calls and clone size are those listed in that table; D and trimming were worked out from the DNA. The table has some 150,000 clones, 80% seen once. The V gene's germline CDR1 is SGHAT and CDR2 FQNNGV. V shed 5 bases and J shed 3 bases, with 16 bases lying between them. There are 15 residues in the CDR3. Material: peripheral blood. The TCR was taken from a man in his sixties with active or convalescent COVID-19. The rearrangement joins TRBV11-2 to TRBJ1-2; D possibly corresponds to TRBD1 (5 bases). The CDR3: CASSRGTGTDYGYTF. The CDR3 DNA reads as TGTGCCAGCAGCCGGGGGACCGGGACGGACTATGGCTACACCTTC.